This TCR beta chain was captured in a study of blood T cell repertoires in COVID-19. About the study: The analysed material was cDNA or gDNA that came from T cells, B-cell-depleted T cells, or PBMCs.

Adults between roughly 18 and 90 years of age took part from approximately 24 US areas. Produced via immunoSEQ multiplex PCR; TCRdb's table is partial and in-frame only. The table lists about 210,000 clones, roughly 79% of them singletons, with 8.5% to 10% in the top ten. The sample consisted of PBMCs or T cells enriched from blood (not recorded which). The TCR comes from a woman between 50 and 59 years old with acute COVID-19.

Here the CDR3 reads CASSPVAAGAKETQYF. CDR3 DNA sequence: TGTGCCAGCAGCCCCGTCGCGGCGGGAGCAAAAGAGACCCAGTACTTC. The chain uses TRBV7-9 and TRBJ2-5; 7 nucleotides line up with TRBD2. Trimming at V came to 5 bases and at J to 3 bases, leaving 12 bases not matched to a gene. CDR1 is SEHNR and CDR2 is FQNEAQ in the germline V gene (reference sequence). CDR3 length equals 16 residues. The whole variable domain, filled in from reference TRBV7-9 and TRBJ2-5, reads DTGVSQNPRHKITKRGQNVTFRCDPISEHNRLYWYRQTLGQGPEFLTYFQNEAQLEKSRLLSDRFSAERPKGSFSTLEIQRTEQGDSAMYLCASSPVAAGAKETQYFGPGTRLLVL.